This T cell receptor (beta chain) came from a study of HIV-infected patients and healthy controls. Roughly three months, about 14 weeks, into antiretroviral therapy, follow-up blood was collected. All unsorted peripheral T cells were captured because whole blood was used without fractionation. Study-level findings and limits: MAIT alpha-chain CDR3s were frequent in healthy controls, depleted in HIV+.

Around 0.5 ug RNA was reverse transcribed with alpha and beta constant-region primers. Separate chain-specific third strand synthesis with multiplexing indices produced the alpha and beta libraries. MiXCR, applied by TCRdb to the 5' RACE reads, yields one record per CDR3 protein. The repertoire holds 4,500 to 6,000 distinct CDR3 sequences, with 8.5% to 9% as singletons. The germline V gene encodes CDR1 ENHRY and CDR2 SYGVKD. The CDR3 covers 18 residues. V lost 5 bases to trimming and J lost 0 bases, with 22 bases between them. This clonotype is medium-sized in the sample. Its antigen is unknown. Source: blood, taken during antiretroviral therapy. The receptor comes from an adult with HIV infection. The chain joins TRBV10-3 to TRBJ1-1; possibly TRBD1 for D (5 bases). The CDR3 region has the DNA TGTGCCATCAGTCCCCTTTCCCTCCGTGGGGCTATGAACACTGAAGCTTTCTTT. Its protein is CAISPLSLRGAMNTEAFF.